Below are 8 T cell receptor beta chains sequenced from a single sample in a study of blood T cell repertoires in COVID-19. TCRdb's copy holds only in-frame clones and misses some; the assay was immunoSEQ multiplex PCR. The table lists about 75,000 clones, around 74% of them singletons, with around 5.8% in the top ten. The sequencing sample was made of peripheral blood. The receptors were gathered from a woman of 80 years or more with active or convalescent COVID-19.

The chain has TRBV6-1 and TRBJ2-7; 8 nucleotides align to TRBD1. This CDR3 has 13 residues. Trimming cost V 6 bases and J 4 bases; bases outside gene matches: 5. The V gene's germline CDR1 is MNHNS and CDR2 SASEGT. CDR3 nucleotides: TGTGCCAGCAGAAGAGGACAGGGATACGAGCAGTACTTC. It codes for CASRRGQGYEQYF.

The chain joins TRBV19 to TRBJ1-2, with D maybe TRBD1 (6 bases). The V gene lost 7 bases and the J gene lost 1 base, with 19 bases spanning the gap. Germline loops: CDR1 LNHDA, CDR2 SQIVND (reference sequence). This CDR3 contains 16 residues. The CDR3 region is CASNPPGASNNYGYTF. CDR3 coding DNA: TGTGCCAGTAATCCGCCAGGGGCCTCGAATAACTATGGCTACACCTTC.

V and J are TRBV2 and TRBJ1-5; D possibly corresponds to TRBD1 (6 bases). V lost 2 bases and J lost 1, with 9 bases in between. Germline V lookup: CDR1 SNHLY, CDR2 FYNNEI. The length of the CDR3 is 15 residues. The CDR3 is CASSELTGSNQPQHF. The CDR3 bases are TGTGCCAGCAGTGAATTAACAGGGAGCAATCAGCCCCAGCATTTT.

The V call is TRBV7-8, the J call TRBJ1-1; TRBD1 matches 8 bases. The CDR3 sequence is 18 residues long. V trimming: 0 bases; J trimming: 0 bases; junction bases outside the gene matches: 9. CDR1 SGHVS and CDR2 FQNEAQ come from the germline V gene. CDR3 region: CASSLAQGAFFMNTEAFF. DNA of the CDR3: TGTGCCAGCAGCTTAGCCCAGGGGGCCTTCTTCATGAACACTGAAGCTTTCTTT.

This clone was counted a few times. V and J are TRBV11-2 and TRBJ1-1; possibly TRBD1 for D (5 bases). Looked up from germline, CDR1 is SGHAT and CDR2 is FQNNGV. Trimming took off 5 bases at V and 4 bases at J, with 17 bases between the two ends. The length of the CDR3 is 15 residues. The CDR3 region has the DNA TGTGCCAGCAGCCTTCGCCGGGGGGGAGGCACTGAAGCTTTCTTT. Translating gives CASSLRRGGGTEAFF.

The CDR3 reads CASSYEAGISTDTQYF. The CDR3 nucleotides are TGTGCCAGCAGTTACGAGGCGGGGATCAGCACAGATACGCAGTATTTT. The chain is built from TRBV6-5 and TRBJ2-3; D may be TRBD2 (6 bases). The CDR3 consists of 16 residues. V shed 2 bases and J shed 0 bases, with 12 bases lying between them. The V gene's germline CDR1 is MNHEY and CDR2 SVGAGI.

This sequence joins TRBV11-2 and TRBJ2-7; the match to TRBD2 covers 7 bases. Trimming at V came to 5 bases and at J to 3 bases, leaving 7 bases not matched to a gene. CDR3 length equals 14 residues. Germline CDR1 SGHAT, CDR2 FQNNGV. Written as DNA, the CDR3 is TGTGCCAGCAGCGCGCGACTAGCAGGCTACGAGCAGTACTTC. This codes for CASSARLAGYEQYF.

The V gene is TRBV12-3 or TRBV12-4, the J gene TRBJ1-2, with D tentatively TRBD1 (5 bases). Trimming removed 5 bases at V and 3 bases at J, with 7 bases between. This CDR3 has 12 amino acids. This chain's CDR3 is CASSGGDYGYTF. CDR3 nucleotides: TGTGCCAGCAGTGGGGGGGACTATGGCTACACCTTC.